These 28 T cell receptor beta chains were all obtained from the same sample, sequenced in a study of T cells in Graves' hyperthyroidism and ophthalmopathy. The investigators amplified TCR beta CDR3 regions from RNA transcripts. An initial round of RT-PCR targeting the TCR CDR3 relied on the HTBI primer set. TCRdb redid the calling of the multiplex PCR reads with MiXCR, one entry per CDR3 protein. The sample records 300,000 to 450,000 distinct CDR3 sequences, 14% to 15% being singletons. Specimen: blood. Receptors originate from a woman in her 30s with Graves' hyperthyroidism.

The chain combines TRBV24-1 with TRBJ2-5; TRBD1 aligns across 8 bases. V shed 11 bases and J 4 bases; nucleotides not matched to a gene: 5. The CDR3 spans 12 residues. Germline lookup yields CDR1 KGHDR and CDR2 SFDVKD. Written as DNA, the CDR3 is TGTGCCAGCTGGACAGGGCTAGAGACCCAGTACTTC. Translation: CASWTGLETQYF.

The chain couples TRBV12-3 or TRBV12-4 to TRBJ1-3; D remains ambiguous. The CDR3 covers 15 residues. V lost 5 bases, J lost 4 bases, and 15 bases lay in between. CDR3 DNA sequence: TGTGCCAGCAGTCCCTACGGAGGCGGAGGAAACACCATATATTTT. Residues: CASSPYGGGGNTIYF.

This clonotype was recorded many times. The CDR3 region has the DNA TGTGCCAGCAGCTTATCTGGCGGGGCGACTGAAGCTTTCTTT. This encodes CASSLSGGATEAFF. The V and J genes are TRBV11-1 and TRBJ1-1, with D possibly matching TRBD1 (5 bases). CDR3 size: 14 residues. Germline assignment: CDR1 SGHAT and CDR2 FQDESV (reference sequence). V lost 2 bases and J 5 bases, leaving 12 bases between the germline ends.

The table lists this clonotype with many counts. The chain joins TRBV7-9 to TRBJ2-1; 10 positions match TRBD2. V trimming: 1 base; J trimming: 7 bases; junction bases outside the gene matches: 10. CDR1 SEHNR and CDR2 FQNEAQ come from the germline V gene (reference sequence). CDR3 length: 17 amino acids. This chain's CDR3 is CASSLEPSGRAWNEQFF. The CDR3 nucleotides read TGTGCCAGCAGCTTAGAGCCCAGCGGGAGGGCTTGGAATGAGCAGTTCTTC. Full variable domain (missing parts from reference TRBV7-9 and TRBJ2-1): DTGVSQNPRHKITKRGQNVTFRCDPISEHNRLYWYRQTLGQGPEFLTYFQNEAQLEKSRLLSDRFSAERPKGSFSTLEIQRTEQGDSAMYLCASSLEPSGRAWNEQFFGPGTRLTVL.

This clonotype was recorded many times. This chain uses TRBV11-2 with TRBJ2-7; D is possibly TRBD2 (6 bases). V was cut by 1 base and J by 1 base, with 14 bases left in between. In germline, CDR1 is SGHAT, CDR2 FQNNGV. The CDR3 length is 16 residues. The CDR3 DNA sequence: TGTGCCAGCAGCTTAGGCTCCGGGACTTATTCCTACGAGCAGTACTTC. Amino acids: CASSLGSGTYSYEQYF. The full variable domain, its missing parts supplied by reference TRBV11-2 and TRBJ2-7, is EAGVAQSPRYKIIEKRQSVAFWCNPISGHATLYWYQQILGQGPKLLIQFQNNGVVDDSQLPKDRFSAERLKGVDSTLKIQPAKLEDSAVYLCASSLGSGTYSYEQYFGPGTRLTVT.

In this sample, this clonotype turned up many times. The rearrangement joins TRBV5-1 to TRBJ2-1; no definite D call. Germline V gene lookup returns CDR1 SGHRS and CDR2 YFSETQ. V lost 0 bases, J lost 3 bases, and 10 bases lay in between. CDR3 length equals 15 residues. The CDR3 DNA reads TGCGCCAGCAGCTTGGAGACGGCTAACTACAATGAGCAGTTCTTC. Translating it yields CASSLETANYNEQFF.

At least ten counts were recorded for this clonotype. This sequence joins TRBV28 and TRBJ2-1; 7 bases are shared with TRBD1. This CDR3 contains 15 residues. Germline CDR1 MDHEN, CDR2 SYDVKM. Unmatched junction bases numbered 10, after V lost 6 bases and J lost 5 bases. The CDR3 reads CASRLTGEVHNEQFF. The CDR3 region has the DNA TGTGCCAGCAGGCTCACAGGGGAAGTCCACAATGAGCAGTTCTTC.

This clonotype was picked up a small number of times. The chain's CDR3 is CASRDRSYSNQPQHF. DNA for the CDR3: TGTGCCAGTCGGGACCGCTCTTATAGCAATCAGCCCCAGCATTTT. The V and J genes are TRBV19 and TRBJ1-5, with D maybe TRBD1 (5 bases). The CDR3 has 15 residues. Germline V gene sequence: CDR1 LNHDA, CDR2 SQIVND (reference sequence). Deletions cut 8 bases from V and 0 bases from J, with 14 bases between.

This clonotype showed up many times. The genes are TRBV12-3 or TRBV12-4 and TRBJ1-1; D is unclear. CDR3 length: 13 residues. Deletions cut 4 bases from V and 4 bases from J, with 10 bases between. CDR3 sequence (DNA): TGTGCCAGCAGTTCTAGGGAGGGCACTGAAGCTTTCTTT. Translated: CASSSREGTEAFF.

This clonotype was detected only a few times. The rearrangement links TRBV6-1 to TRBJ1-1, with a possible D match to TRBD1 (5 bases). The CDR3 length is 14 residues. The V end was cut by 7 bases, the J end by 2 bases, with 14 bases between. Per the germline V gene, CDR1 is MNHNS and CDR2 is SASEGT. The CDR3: CASTPTDTNTEAFF. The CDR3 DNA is TGTGCCAGCACCCCGACAGATACTAACACTGAAGCTTTCTTT.

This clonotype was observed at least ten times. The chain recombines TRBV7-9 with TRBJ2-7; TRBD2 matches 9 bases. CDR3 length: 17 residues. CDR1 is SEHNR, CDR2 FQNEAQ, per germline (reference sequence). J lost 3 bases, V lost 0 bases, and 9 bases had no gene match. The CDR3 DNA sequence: TGTGCCAGCAGCTTAGCGAGGGGCGGGAGGGCCATCTACGAGCAGTACTTC. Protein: CASSLARGGRAIYEQYF.

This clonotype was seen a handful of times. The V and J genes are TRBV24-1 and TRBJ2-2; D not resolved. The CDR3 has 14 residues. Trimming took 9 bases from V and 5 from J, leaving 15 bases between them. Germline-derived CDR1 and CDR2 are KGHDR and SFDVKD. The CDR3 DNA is TGTGCCACCTCGGTTGAGGCGGATACCGGGGAGCTGTTTTTT. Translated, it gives CATSVEADTGELFF.

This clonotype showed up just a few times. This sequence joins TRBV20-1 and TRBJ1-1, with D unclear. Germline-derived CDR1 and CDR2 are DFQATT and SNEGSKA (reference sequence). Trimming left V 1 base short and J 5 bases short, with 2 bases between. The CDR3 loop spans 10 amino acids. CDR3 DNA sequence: TGCAGTGCTAGAGCTACTGAAGCTTTCTTT. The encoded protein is CSARATEAFF.

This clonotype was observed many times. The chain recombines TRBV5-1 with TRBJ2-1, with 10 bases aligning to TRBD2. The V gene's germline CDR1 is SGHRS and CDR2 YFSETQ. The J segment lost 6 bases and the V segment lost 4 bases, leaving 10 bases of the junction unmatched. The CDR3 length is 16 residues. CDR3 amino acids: CASSGPLAGGLNEQFF. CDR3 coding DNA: TGCGCCAGCAGCGGCCCCTTAGCGGGAGGCCTCAATGAGCAGTTCTTC.

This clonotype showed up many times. The CDR3 DNA follows: TGTGCCAGCTCACCACCGGACAGTTCCCATGAGCAGTTCTTC. Amino acids: CASSPPDSSHEQFF. This chain joins TRBV18 and TRBJ2-1; possibly TRBD1 for D (6 bases). Trimming cost V 0 bases and J 8 bases, with 11 bases left between them. Germline V gene sequence: CDR1 KGHSH, CDR2 LQKENI. The CDR3 runs to 14 residues. The variable domain in full, completed from reference TRBV18 and TRBJ2-1, reads NAGVMQNPRHLVRRRGQEARLRCSPMKGHSHVYWYRQLPEEGLKFMVYLQKENIIDESGMPKERFSAEFPKEGPSILRIQQVVRGDSAAYFCASSPPDSSHEQFFGPGTRLTVL.

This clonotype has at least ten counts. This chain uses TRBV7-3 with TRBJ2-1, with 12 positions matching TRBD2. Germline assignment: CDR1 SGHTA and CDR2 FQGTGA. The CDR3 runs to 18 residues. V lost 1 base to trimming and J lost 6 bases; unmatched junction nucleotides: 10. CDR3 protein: CASSLIGRLAGVVNEQFF. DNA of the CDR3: TGTGCCAGCAGCTTAATAGGGAGACTAGCGGGAGTAGTCAATGAGCAGTTCTTC.

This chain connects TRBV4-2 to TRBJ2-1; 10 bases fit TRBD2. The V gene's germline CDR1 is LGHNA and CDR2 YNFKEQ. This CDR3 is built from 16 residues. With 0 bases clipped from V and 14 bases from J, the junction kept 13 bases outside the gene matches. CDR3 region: CASSQDSSGSPSVKFF. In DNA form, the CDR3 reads TGTGCCAGCAGCCAAGATTCTAGCGGGAGCCCGTCGGTAAAGTTCTTC.

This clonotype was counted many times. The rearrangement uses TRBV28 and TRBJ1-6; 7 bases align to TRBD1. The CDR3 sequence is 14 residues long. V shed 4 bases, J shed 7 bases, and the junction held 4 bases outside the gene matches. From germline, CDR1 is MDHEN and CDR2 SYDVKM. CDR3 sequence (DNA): TGTGCCAGCAGTTCGGGACAGTCAAATTCACCCCTCCACTTT. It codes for CASSSGQSNSPLHF.

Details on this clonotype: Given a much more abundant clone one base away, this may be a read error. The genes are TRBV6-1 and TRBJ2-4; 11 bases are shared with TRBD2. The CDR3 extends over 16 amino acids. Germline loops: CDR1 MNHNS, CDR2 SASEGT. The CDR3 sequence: CACSDATLAGGNIQYF. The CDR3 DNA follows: TGTGCCTGCAGTGACGCAACCCTAGCGGGAGGAAACATTCAGTACTTC.

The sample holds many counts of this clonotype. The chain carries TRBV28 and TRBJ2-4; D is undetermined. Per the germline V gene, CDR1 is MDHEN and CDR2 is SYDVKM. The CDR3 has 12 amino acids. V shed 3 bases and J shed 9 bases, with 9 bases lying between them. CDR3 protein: CASSLDRRIQYF. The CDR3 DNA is TGTGCCAGCAGTTTGGATAGACGCATTCAGTACTTC.

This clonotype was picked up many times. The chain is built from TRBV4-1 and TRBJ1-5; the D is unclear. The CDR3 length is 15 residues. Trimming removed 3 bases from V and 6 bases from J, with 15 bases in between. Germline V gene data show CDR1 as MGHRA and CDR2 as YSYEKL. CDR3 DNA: TGCGCCAGCAGCCAGTTTATGGGAGAAGGTCAGCCCCAGCATTTT. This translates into CASSQFMGEGQPQHF.

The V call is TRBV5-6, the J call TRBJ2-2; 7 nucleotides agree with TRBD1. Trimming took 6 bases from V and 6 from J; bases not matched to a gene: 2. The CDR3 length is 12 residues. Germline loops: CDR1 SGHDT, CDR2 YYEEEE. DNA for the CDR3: TGTGCCAGCACCAGGGGGTCCGGGGAGCTGTTTTTT. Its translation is CASTRGSGELFF.

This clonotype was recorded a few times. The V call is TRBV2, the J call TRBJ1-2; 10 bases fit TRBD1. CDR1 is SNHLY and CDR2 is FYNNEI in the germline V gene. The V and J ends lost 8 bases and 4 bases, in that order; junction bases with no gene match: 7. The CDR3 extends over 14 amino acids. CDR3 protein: CASGETGGIYGYTF. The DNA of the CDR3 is TGTGCCAGCGGGGAGACAGGGGGCATCTATGGCTACACCTTC.

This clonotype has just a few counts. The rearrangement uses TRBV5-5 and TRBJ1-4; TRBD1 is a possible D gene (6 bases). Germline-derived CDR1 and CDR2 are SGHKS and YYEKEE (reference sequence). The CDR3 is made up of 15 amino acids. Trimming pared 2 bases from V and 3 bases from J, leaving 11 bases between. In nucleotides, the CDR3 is TGTGCCAGCAGCTTCGCCGGGACATCTAATGAAAAACTGTTTTTT. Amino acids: CASSFAGTSNEKLFF. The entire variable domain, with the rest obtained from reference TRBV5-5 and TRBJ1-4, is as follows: DAGVTQSPTHLIKTRGQQVTLRCSPISGHKSVSWYQQVLGQGPQFIFQYYEKEERGRGNFPDRFSARQFPNYSSELNVNALLLGDSALYLCASSFAGTSNEKLFFGSGTQLSVL.

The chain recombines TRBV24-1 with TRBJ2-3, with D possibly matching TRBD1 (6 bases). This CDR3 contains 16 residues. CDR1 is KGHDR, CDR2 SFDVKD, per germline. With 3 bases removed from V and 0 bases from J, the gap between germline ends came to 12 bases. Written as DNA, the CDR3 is TGTGCCACCAGTGATAGGGCAAGGGGGAGCACAGATACGCAGTATTTT. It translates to CATSDRARGSTDTQYF.

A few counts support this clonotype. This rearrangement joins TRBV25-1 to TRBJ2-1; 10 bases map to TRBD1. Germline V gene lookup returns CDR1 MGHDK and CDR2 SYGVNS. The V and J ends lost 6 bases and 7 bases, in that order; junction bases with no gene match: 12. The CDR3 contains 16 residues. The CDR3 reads CASSARGTGVRNEQFF. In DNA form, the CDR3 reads TGTGCCAGCAGCGCTAGGGGGACAGGGGTTAGGAATGAGCAGTTCTTC.

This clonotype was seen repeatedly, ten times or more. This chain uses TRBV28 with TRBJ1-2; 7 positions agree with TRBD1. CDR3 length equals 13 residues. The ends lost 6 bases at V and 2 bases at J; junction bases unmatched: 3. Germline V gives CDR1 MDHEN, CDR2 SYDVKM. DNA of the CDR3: TGTGCCAGCAGGGGGACAGTGAACTATGGCTACACCTTC. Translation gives CASRGTVNYGYTF.

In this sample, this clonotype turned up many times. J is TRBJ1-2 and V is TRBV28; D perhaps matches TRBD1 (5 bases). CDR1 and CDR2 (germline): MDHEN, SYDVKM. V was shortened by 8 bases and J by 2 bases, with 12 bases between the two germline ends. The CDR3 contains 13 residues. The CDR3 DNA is TGTGCCAGCCTGACGGGGGGAAACTATGGCTACACCTTC. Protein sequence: CASLTGGNYGYTF.